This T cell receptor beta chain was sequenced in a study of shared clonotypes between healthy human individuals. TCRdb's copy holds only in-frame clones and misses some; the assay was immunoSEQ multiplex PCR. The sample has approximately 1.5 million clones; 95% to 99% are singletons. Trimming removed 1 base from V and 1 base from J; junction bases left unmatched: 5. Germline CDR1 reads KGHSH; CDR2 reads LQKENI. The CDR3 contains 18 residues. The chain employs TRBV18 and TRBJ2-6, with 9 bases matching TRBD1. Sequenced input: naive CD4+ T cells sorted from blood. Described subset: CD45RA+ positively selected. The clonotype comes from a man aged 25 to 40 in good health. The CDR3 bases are TGTGCCAGCTCACCACGGGGGACAGGGTATTCTGGGGCCAACGTCCTGACTTTC. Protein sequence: CASSPRGTGYSGANVLTF.